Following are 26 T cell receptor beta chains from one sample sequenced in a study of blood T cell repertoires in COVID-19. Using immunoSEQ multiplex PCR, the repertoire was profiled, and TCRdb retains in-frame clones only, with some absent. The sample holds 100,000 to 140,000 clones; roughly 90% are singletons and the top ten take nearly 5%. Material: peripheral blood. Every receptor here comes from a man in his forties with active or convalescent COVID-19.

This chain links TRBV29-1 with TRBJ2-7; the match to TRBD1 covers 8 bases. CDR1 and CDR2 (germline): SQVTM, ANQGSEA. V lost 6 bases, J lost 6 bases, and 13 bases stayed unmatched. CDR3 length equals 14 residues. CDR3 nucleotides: TGCAGCGTAAGACAGGGGTCGAGTGGGAGCGAGCAGTACTTC. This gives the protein CSVRQGSSGSEQYF.

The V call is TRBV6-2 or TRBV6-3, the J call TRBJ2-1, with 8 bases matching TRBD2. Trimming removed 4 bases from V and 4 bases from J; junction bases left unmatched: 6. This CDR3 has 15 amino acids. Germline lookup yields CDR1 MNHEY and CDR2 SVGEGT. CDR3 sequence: CASSLAGLGYNEQFF. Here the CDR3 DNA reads TGTGCCAGCAGTTTAGCGGGATTAGGTTACAATGAGCAGTTCTTC.

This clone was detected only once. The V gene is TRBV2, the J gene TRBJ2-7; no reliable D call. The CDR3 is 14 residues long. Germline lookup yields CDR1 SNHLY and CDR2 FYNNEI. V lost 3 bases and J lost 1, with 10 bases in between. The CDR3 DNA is TGTGCCAGCAGTGATAATACGGTTTCCTACGAGCAGTACTTC. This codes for CASSDNTVSYEQYF. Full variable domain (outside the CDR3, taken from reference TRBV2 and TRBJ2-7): EPEVTQTPSHQVTQMGQEVILRCVPISNHLYFYWYRQILGQKVEFLVSFYNNEISEKSEIFDDQFSVERPDGSNFTLKIRSTKLEDSAMYFCASSDNTVSYEQYFGPGTRLTVT.

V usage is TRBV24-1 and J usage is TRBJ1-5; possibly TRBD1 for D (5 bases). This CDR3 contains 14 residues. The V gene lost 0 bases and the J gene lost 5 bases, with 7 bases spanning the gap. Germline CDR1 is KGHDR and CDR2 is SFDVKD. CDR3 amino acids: CATSDLGTYQPQHF. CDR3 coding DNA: TGTGCCACCAGTGATTTGGGGACTTATCAGCCCCAGCATTTT.

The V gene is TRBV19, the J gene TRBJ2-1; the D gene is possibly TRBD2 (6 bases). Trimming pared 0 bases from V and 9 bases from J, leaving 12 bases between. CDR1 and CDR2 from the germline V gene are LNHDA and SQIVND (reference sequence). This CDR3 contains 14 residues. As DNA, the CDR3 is TGTGCCAGTAGTATAGAGACGGGAGCACGTGAGCAGTTCTTC. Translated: CASSIETGAREQFF.

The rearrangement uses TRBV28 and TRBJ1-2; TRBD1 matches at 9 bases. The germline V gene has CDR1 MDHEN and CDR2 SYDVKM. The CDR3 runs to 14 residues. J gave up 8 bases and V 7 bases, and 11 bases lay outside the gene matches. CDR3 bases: TGTGCCAGCACCTTCGGGACAGGGCGCGTGGGCTACACCTTC. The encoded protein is CASTFGTGRVGYTF.

The CDR3 nucleotides read TGTGCCAGCAGCCCCCTTCGGCTAGCGGGAGGGCCAGCCGGGGAGCTGTTTTTT. Amino acid sequence: CASSPLRLAGGPAGELFF. The chain carries TRBV5-6 and TRBJ2-2, with 12 bases that match TRBD2. V dropped 4 bases and J dropped 6; count of bases not matched to a gene: 13. Germline CDR1 reads SGHDT; CDR2 reads YYEEEE. There are 18 residues in the CDR3.

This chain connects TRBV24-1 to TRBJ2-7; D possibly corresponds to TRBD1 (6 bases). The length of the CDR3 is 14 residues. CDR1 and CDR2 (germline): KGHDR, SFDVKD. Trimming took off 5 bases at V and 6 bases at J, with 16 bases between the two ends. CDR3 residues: CATSGNGQSSEQYF. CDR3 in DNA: TGTGCCACCAGTGGTAACGGACAGTCCAGCGAGCAGTACTTC.

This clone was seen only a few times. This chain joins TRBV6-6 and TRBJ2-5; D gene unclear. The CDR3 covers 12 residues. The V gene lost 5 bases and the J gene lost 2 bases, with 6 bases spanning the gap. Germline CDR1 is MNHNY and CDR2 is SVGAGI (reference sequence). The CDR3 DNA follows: TGTGCCAGCAGTCCGCAGCAAGAGACCCAGTACTTC. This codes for CASSPQQETQYF.

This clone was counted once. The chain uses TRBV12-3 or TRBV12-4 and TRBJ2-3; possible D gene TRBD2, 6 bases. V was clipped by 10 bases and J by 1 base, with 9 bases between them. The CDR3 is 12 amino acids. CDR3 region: CANRRGTDTQYF. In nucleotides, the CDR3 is TGTGCCAACCGGAGGGGCACAGATACGCAGTATTTT.

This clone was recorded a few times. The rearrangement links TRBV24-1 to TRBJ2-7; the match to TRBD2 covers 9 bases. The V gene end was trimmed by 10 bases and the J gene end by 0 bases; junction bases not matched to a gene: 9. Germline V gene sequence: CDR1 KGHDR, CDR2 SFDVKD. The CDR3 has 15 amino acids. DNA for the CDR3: TGTGCCACAAGCCGGGGCGGGAGGGTCTCCTACGAGCAGTACTTC. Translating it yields CATSRGGRVSYEQYF.

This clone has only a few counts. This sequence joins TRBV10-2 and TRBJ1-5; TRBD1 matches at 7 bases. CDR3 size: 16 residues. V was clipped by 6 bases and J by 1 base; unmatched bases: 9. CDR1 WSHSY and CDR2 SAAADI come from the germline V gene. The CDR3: CASSEFGRGSNQPQHF. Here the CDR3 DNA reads TGCGCCAGCAGCGAATTCGGCAGGGGGAGCAATCAGCCCCAGCATTTT.

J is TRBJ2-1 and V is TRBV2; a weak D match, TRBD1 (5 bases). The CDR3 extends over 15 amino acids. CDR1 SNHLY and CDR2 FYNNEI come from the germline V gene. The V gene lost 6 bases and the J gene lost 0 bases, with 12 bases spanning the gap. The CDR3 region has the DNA TGTGCCAGCAGCGACAGCAACAACTCCTACAATGAGCAGTTCTTC. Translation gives CASSDSNNSYNEQFF.

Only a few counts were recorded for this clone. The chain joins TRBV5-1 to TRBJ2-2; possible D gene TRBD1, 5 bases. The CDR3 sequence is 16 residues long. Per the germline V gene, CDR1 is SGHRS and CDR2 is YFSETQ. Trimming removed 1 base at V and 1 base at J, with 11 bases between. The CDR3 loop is CASSLLAQENTGELFF. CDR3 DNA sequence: TGCGCCAGCAGCTTGTTGGCACAGGAGAACACCGGGGAGCTGTTTTTT.

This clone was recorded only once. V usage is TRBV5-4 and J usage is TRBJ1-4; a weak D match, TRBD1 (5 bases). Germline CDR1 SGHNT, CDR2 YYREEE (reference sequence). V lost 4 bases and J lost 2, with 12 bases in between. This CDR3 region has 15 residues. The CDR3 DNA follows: TGTGCCAGCAGCCCCGGACATCAGACTAATGAAAAACTGTTTTTT. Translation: CASSPGHQTNEKLFF.

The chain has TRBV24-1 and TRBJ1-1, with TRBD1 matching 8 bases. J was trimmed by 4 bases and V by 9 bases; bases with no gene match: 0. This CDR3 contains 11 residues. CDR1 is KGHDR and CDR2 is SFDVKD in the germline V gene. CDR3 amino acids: CATQGATEAFF. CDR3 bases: TGTGCCACCCAGGGGGCCACTGAAGCTTTCTTT.

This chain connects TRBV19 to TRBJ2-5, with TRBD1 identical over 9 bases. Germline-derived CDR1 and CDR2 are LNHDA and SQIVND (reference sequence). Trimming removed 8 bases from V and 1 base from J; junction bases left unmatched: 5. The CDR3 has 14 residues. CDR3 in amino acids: CASDPGQGQETQYF. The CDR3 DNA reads TGTGCCAGTGACCCGGGACAGGGCCAAGAGACCCAGTACTTC.

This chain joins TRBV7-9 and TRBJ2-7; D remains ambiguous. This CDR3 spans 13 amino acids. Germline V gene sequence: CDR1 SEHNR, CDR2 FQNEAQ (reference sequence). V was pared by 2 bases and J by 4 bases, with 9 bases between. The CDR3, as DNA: TGTGCCAGCAGCTTAAGTGGCAGATACGAGCAGTACTTC. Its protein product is CASSLSGRYEQYF.

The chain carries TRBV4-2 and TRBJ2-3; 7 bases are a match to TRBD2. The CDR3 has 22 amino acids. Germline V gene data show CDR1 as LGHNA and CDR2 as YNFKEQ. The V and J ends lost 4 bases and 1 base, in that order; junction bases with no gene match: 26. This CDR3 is CASSRDPMGGGLSSGRTDTQYF. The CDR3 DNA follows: TGTGCCAGCAGCCGTGACCCAATGGGGGGAGGGCTTTCGAGCGGCCGCACAGATACGCAGTATTTT.

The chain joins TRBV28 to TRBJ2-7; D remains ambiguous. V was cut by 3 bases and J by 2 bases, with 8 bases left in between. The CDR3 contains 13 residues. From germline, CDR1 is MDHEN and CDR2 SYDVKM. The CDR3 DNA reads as TGTGCCAGCAGTTTGGGCCCCCCCTACGAGCAGTACTTC. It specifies CASSLGPPYEQYF.

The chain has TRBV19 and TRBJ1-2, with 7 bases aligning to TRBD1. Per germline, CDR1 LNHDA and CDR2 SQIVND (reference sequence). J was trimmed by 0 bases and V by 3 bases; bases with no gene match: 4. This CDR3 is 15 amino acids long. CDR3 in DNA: TGTGCCAGTAGTATCCGGGACAGAGCTAACTATGGCTACACCTTC. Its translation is CASSIRDRANYGYTF.

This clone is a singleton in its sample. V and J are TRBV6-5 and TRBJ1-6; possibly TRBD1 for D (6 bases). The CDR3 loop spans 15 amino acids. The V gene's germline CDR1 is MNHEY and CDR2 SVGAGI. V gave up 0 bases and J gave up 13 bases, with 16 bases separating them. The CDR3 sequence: CASSYSDSSKGPLHF. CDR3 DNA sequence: TGTGCCAGCAGTTACTCGGACAGCTCCAAGGGGCCCCTCCACTTT.

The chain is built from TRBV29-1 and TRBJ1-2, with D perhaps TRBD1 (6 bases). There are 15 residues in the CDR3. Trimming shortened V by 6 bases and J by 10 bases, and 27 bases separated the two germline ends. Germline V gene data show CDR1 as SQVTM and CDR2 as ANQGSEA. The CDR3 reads CSVSGAGGYTPDYTF. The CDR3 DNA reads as TGCAGCGTATCCGGGGCGGGGGGCTATACCCCTGACTACACCTTC.

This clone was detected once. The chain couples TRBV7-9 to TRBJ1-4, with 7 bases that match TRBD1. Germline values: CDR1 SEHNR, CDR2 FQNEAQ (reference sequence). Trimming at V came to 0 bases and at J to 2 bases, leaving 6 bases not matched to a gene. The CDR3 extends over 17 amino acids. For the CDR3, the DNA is TGTGCCAGCAGCTTAGCGCAAGGGACAGCTACTAATGAAAAACTGTTTTTT. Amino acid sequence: CASSLAQGTATNEKLFF.

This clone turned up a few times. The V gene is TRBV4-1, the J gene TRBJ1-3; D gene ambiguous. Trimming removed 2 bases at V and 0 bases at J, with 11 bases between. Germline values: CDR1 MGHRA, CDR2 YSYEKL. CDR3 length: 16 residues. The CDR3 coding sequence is TGCGCCAGCAGCCAAAATCGCGTAAGCTCTGGAAACACCATATATTTT. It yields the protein CASSQNRVSSGNTIYF.

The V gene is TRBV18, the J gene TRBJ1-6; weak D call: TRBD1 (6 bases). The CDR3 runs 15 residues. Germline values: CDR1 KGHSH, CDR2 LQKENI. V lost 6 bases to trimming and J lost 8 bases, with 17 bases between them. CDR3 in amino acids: CASSEEGDRYSPLHF. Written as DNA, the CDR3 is TGTGCCAGCTCCGAAGAGGGGGACCGGTATTCACCCCTCCACTTT.